This T cell receptor (beta chain) was recovered during a study of spatial heterogeneity in lung cancer. Study as a whole: Among detected sequences, beta-chain ones consistently exceeded alpha-chain ones in number.

Germline V gene lookup returns CDR1 DFQATT and CDR2 SNEGSKA (reference sequence). This CDR3 is 13 amino acids long. This clonotype appeared many times. Antigen specificity is unknown. The junction shows a germline mismatch at one end, possibly a read error. Stated time point: sample taken at primary tumor resection. Samples were obtained from approximately 76 donors, all untreated early-stage non-small cell lung cancer patients. Unsorted samples of tumor, nontumor lung or frozen PBMC had their whole RNA sequenced. Via MiXCR, TCRdb re-called the 5' RACE reads, giving one row per CDR3 protein. Of 100,000 to 110,000 distinct CDR3 sequences in the sample, nearly 4.5% are singletons; the top ten hold approximately 22%. General study results and limits: One measure, the expanded intratumoral alpha and beta TCR count, tracked tumor mutation counts.

The sequence came from a male donor with early-stage non-small cell lung cancer. The sample in question was lung tumor tissue, obtained at surgery. This chain links TRBV20-1 with TRBJ1-4; D remains ambiguous. CDR3 in DNA: TGCAGTTCTAGCGGCCCGACTAATGAAAAACTGTTTTTT. Translated: CSSSGPTNEKLFF.